The entry below describes one TCR beta chain. Deletions cut 5 bases from V and 4 bases from J, with 11 bases between. CDR3 length equals 13 residues. Germline V gene data show CDR1 as MNHEY and CDR2 as SVGAGI. The entry originates in a study of blood T cell repertoires in COVID-19. Study details: Whether acute or convalescent, the COVID-19 samples came from the United States, Italy and Spain. PBMCs, B-cell-depleted T cells, or T cells provided the cDNA or gDNA that made up the material.

As originally analysed: Amplified reference gene primers provided the basis for estimating nucleated cell counts. Here immunoSEQ multiplex PCR was the method, and the copy in TCRdb shows in-frame clones only, minus some. Clone size and V and J calls were adopted from that table, with D and trimming inferred from the DNA. The data hold under 350,000 clones, with roughly 85% observed a single time. Material: peripheral blood. The source of this sequence is a human donor in a cohort sampled during active COVID-19. The V call is TRBV6-5, the J call TRBJ1-1, with D tentatively TRBD1 (6 bases). The CDR3 coding sequence is TGTGCCAGCAGTCGTCAGGGGTTCACTGAAGCTTTCTTT. It yields the protein CASSRQGFTEAFF.